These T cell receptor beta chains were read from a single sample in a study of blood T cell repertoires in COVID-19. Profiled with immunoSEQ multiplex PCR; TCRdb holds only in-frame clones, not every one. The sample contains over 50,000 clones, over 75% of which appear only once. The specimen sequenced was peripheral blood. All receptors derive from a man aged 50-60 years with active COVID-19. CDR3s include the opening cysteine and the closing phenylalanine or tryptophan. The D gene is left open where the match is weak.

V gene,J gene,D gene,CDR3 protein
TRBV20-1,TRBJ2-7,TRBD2,CSASIERGLYEQYF
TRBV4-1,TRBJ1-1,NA,CASSQDLRSSRGRMNTEAFF
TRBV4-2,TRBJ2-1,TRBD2,CASSPKPGLAGEVEQFF
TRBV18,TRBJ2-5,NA,CASSTGQETQYF
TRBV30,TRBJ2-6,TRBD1,CAAYGTGVANVLTF
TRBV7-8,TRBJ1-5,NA,CASSRFRRAPGDQPQHF
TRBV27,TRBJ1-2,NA,CAFLGPSRGYGYTF
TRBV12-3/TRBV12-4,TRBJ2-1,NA,CASSLRGNEQFF
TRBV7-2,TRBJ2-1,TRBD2,CASSITSGGSYEQFF
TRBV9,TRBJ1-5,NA,CASSAGSGLLSNQPQHF
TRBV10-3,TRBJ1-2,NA,CAISDLGRSNYGYTF
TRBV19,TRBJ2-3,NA,CASSLRTGRTTDTQYF
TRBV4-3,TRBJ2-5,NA,CASSQDRAGKETQYF
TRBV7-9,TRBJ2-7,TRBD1,CASSYPGQGTYEQYF
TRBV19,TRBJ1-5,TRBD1,CASTPPGGWGFQPQHF
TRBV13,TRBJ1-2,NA,CASSFIQGDGYTF
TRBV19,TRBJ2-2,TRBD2,CASSTAGRGAAGELFF
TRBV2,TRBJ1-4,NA,CASSVRGEGSTNEKLFF
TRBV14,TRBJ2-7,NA,CASSQERGEQYF
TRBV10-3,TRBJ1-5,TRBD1,CAISRDSSQPQHF
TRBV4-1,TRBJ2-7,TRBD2,CASSPGTSGSYEQYF
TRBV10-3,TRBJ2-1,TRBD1,CAISETTGGVNEQFF
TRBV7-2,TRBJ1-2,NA,CASSSQTVPPNYGYTF
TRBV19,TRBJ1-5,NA,CASSIDRGSSNQPQHF
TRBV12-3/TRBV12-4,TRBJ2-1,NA,CASSDPGIREFF
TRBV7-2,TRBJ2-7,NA,CASSVRAIQSSYEQYF
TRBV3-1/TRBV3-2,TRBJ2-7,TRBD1,CASSQEGTGVYEQYF
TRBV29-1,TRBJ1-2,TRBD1,CSSTGQGDYGYTF
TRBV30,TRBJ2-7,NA,CAWSRVNEQYF
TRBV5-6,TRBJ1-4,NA,CASSLYAEEEKLFF
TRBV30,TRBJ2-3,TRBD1,CAWSPGQTSTDTQYF